The sample holds one count of the clone carrying this T cell receptor beta chain. This sample is drawn from a study of blood T cell repertoires in COVID-19. Study context: Italy, Spain and the United States were the sources of the convalescent and acute COVID-19 samples. Sources were T cells, B-cell-depleted T cells, or PBMCs; the material itself was cDNA or gDNA.

The Seattle patients joined while their infection was active and were tracked longitudinally afterward. The V segment lost 1 base and the J segment 8 bases; nucleotides outside the gene matches: 7. Per germline, CDR1 SEHNR and CDR2 FQNEAQ (reference sequence). The CDR3 totals 15 residues. Measured with immunoSEQ multiplex PCR; TCRdb has only the in-frame clones, and not every one. Here the sample spans 250,000 to 300,000 clones, 88% being singletons. Material for sequencing was peripheral blood. This receptor was taken from a woman younger than 45 with COVID-19, enrolled during active disease. The chain links TRBV7-9 to TRBJ1-2; 10 bases are a match to TRBD1. The CDR3 bases are TGTGCCAGCAGCTTAGGGGACAGGGGTTTGACGGGCTACACCTTC. Its protein product is CASSLGDRGLTGYTF.